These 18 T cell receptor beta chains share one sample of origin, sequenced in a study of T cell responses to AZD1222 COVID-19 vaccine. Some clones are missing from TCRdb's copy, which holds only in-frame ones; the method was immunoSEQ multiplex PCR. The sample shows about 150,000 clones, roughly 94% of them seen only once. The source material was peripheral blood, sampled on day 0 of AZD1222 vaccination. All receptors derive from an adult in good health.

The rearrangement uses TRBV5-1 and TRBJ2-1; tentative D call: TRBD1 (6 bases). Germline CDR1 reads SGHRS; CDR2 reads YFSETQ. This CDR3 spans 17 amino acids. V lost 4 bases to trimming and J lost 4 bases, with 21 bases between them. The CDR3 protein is CASSLGPAGAIYNEQFF. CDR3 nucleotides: TGCGCCAGCAGCCTCGGCCCAGCAGGGGCGATTTACAATGAGCAGTTCTTC.

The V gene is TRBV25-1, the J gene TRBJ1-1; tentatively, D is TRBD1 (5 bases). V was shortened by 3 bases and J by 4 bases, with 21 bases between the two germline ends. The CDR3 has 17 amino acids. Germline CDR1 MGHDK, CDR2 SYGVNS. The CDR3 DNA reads TGTGCCAGCAGTGATAATGGGGCGCGGGCGGGGGGCACTGAAGCTTTCTTT. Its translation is CASSDNGARAGGTEAFF.

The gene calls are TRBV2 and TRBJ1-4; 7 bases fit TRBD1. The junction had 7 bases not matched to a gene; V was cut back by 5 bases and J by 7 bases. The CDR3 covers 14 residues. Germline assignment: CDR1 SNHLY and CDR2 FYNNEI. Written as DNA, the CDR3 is TGTGCCAGCAGTAGGGACAGCTTTTCTGAAAAACTGTTTTTT. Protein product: CASSRDSFSEKLFF.

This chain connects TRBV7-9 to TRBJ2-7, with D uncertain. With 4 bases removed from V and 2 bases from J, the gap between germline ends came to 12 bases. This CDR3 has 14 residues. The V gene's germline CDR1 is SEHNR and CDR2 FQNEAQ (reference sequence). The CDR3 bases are TGTGCCAGCAGCTCCCCGTGGCGGACCTACGAGCAGTACTTC. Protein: CASSSPWRTYEQYF.

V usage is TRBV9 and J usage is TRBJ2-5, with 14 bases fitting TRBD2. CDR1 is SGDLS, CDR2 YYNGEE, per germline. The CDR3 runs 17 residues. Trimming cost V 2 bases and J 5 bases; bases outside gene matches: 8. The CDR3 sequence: CASSVGTSGGPLETQYF. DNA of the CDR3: TGTGCCAGCAGCGTTGGGACTAGCGGGGGACCCTTGGAGACCCAGTACTTC.

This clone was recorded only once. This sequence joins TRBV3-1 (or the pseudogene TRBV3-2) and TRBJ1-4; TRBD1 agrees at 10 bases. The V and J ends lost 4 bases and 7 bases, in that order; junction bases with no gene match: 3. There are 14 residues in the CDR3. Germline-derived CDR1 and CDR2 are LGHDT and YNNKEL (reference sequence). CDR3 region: CASSLRTGGEKLFF. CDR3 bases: TGTGCCAGCAGCCTAAGGACAGGGGGTGAAAAACTGTTTTTT.

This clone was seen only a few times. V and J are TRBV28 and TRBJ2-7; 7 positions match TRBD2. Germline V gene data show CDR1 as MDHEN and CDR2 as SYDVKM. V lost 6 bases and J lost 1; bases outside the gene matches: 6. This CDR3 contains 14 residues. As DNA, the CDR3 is TGTGCCAGCAGAGTAGGCGGGGGATCCTACGAGCAGTACTTC. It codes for CASRVGGGSYEQYF.

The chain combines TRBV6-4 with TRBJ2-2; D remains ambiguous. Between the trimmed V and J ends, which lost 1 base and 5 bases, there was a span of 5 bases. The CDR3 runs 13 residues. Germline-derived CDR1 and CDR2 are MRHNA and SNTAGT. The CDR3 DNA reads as TGTGCCAGCAGTGACTTGGGGACCGGGGAGCTGTTTTTT. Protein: CASSDLGTGELFF.

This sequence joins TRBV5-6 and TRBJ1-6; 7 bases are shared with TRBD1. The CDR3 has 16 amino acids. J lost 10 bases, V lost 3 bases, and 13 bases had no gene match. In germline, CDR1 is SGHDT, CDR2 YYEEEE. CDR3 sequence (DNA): TGTGCCAGCAGCTGGGCGGGGTCAGGGGGTTTCTCACCCCTCCACTTT. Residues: CASSWAGSGGFSPLHF.

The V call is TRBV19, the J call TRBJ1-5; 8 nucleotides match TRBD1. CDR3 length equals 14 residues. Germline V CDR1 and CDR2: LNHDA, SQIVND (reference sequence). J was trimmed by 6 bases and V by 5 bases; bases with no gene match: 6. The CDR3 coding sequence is TGTGCCAGTAGTTCCCGACAGGGGCGTCAGCCCCAGCATTTT. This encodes CASSSRQGRQPQHF.

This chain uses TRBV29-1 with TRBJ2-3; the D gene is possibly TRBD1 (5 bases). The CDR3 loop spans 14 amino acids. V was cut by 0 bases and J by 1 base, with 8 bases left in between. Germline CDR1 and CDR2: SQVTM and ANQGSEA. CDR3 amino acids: CSVEEEQGTDTQYF. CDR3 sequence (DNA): TGCAGCGTTGAAGAGGAACAGGGCACAGATACGCAGTATTTT.

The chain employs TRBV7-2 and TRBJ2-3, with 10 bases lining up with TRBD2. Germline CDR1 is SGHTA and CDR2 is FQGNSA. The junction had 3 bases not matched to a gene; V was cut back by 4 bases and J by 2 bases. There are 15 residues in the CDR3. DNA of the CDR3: TGTGCCAGCAGCTATAGCGGGGGGTACACAGATACGCAGTATTTT. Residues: CASSYSGGYTDTQYF.

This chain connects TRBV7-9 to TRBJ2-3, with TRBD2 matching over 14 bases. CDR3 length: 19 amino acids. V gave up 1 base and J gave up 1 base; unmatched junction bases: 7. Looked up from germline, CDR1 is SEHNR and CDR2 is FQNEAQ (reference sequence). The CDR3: CASSLVGLAGARGTDTQYF. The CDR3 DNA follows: TGTGCCAGCAGCTTAGTGGGACTAGCGGGGGCCCGAGGCACAGATACGCAGTATTTT.

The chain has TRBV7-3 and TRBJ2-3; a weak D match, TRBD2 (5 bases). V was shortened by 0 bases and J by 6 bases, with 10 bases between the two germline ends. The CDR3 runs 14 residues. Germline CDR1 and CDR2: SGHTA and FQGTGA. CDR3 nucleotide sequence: TGTGCCAGCAGCTTAACGGGTCGGAGGGATACGCAGTATTTT. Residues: CASSLTGRRDTQYF.

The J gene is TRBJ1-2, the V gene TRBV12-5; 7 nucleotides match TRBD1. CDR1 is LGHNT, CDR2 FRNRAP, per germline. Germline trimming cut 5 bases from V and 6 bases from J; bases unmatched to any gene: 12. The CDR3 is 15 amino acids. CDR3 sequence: CASGPPTGSLNGYTF. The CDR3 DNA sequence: TGTGCTAGTGGTCCCCCGACAGGGAGTCTCAATGGCTACACCTTC.

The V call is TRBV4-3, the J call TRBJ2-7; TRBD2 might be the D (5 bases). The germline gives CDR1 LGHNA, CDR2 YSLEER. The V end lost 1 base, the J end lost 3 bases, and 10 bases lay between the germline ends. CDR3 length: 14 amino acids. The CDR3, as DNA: TGCGCCAGCAGCCAAGCACTCGCGGGCTACGAGCAGTACTTC. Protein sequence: CASSQALAGYEQYF.

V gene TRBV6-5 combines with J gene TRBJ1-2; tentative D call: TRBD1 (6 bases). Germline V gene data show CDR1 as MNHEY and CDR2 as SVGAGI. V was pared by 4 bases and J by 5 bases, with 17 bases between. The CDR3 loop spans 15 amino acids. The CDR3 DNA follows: TGTGCCAGCAGTTCGTCACCAGGGGCCGCTTATGGCTACACCTTC. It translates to CASSSSPGAAYGYTF.

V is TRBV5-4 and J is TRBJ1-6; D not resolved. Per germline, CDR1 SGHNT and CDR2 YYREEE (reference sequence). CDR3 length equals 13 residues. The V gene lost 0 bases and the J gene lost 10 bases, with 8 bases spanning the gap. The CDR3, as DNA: TGTGCCAGCAGCTTGGCACGGTCCTCACCCCTCCACTTT. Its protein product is CASSLARSSPLHF.